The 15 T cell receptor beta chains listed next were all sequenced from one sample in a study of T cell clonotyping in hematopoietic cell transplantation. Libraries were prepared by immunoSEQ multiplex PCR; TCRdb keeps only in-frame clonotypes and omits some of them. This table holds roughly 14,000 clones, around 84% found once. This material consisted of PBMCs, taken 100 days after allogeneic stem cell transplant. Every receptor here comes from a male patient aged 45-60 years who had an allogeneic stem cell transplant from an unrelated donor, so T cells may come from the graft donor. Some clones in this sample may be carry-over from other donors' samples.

This chain's CDR3 is CASSDRSTLNTGELFF. CDR3 sequence (DNA): TGTGCCAGCAGCGACAGGTCTACTCTAAACACCGGGGAGCTGTTTTTT. The J gene is TRBJ2-2, the V gene TRBV9, with D possibly TRBD1 on 5 matching bases. V shed 3 bases and J shed 2 bases, with 14 bases lying between them. CDR1 is SGDLS and CDR2 is YYNGEE in the germline V gene. The CDR3 runs to 16 residues.

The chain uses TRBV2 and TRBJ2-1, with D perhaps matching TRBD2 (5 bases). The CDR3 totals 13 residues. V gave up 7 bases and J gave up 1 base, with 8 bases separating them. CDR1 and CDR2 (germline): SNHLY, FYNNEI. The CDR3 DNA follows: TGTGCCAGCACCCGAGGGTCCTACAATGAGCAGTTCTTC. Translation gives CASTRGSYNEQFF.

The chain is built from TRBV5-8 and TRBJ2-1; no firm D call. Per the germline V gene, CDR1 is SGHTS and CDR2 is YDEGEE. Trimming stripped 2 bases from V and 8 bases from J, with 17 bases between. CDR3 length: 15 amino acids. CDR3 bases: TGTGCCAGCAGCTTTTGGGGTGGCCCCATCGATGAGCAGTTCTTC. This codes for CASSFWGGPIDEQFF. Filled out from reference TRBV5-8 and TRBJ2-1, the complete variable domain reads EAGVTQSPTHLIKTRGQQATLRCSPISGHTSVYWYQQALGLGLQFLLWYDEGEERNRGNFPPRFSGRQFPNYSSELNVNALELEDSALYLCASSFWGGPIDEQFFGPGTRLTVL.

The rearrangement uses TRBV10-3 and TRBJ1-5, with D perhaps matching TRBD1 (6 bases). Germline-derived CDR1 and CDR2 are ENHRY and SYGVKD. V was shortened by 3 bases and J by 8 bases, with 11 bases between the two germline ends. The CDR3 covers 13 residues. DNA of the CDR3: TGTGCCATCAGTGATTCCAGGACAGAGCCCCAGCATTTT. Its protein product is CAISDSRTEPQHF.

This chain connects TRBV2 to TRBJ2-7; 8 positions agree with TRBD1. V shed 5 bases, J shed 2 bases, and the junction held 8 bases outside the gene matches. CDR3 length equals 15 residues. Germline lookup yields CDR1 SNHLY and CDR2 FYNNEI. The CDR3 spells CASSPLRDRTYEQYF. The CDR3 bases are TGTGCCAGCAGTCCTCTCCGGGACAGGACCTACGAGCAGTACTTC.

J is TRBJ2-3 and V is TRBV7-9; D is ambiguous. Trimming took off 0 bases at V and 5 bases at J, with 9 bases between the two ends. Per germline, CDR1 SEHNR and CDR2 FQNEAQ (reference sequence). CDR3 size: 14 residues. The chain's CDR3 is CASSLAHFRDTQYF. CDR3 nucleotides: TGTGCCAGCAGCTTAGCGCACTTCAGAGATACGCAGTATTTT.

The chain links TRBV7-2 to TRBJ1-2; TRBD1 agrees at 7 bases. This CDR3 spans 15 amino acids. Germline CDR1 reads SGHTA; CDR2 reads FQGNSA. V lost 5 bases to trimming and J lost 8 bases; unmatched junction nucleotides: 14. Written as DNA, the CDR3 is TGTGCCAGCAGCAGAAAGGGGGGAGGGGGCGAGGGCTACACCTTC. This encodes CASSRKGGGGEGYTF.

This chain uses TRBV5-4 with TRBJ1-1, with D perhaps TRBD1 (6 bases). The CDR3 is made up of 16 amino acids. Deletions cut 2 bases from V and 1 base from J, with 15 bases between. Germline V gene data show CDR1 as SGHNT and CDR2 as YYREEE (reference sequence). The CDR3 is CASSFVHRARNTEAFF. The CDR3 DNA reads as TGTGCCAGCAGCTTTGTCCACAGGGCCAGGAACACTGAAGCTTTCTTT. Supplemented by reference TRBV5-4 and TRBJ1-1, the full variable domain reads ETGVTQSPTHLIKTRGQQVTLRCSSQSGHNTVSWYQQALGQGPQFIFQYYREEENGRGNFPPRFSGLQFPNYSSELNVNALELDDSALYLCASSFVHRARNTEAFFGQGTRLTVV.

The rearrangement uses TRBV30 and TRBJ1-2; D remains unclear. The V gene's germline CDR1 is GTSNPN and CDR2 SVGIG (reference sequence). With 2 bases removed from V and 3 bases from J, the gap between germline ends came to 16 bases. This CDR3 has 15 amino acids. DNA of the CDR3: TGTGCCTGGAGTCCCGGGAGCGGTGTTTACTATGGCTACACCTTC. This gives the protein CAWSPGSGVYYGYTF.

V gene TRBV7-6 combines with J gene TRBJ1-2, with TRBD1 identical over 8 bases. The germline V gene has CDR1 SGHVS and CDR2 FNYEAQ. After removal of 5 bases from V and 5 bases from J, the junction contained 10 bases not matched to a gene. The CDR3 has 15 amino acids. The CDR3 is CASSPLPTGEYGYTF. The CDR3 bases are TGTGCCAGCAGCCCCCTCCCGACAGGGGAGTATGGCTACACCTTC.

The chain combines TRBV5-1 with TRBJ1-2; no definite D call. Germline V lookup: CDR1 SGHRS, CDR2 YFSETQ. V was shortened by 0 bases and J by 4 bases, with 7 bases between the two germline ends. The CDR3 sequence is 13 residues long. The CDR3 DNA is TGCGCCAGCAGCTTGGAGGGTACCTATGGCTACACCTTC. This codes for CASSLEGTYGYTF.

The CDR3 loop is CASSVLPGLAGSTDTQYF. The CDR3 DNA follows: TGTGCCAGCAGCGTACTGCCGGGACTAGCGGGATCCACAGATACGCAGTATTTT. The chain has TRBV9 and TRBJ2-3; 13 bases align to TRBD2. In germline, CDR1 is SGDLS, CDR2 YYNGEE. V trimming: 1 base; J trimming: 2 bases; junction bases outside the gene matches: 7. This CDR3 is 18 amino acids long.

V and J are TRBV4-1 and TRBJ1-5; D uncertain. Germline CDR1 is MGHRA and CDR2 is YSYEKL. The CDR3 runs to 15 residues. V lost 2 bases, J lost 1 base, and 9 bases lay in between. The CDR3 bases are TGCGCCAGCAGCCAAATAAGGGAGAGCAATCAGCCCCAGCATTTT. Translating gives CASSQIRESNQPQHF.

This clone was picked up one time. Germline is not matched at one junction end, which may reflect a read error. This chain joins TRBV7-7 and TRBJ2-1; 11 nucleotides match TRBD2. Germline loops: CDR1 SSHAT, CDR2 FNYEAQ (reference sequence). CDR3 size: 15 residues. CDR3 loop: CASSTGLAGDNEQFF. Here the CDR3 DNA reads TGTGCTAGCAGCACCGGACTAGCGGGTGACAATGAGCAGTTCTTC.

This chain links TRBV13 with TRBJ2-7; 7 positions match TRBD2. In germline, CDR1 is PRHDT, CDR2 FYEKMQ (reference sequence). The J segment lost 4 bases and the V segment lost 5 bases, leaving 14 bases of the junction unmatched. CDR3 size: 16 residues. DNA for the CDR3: TGTGCCAGCAGCCCCCGGGGGGACTACCGTAAGTACGAGCAGTACTTC. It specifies CASSPRGDYRKYEQYF.